This T cell receptor (beta chain) emerged from a study of T cells after posttransplantation cyclophosphamide. A marrow graft followed busulfan-fludarabine conditioning, with cyclophosphamide on days +3 and +4. This clone was seen ten or more times. Germline V gene sequence: CDR1 SGHTA, CDR2 FQGNSA. The CDR3 sequence is 14 residues long. V shed 1 base and J shed 2 bases, with 5 bases lying between them. The method was immunoSEQ multiplex PCR; TCRdb's version includes in-frame clones alone and lacks a portion of them. Recorded here are 15,000 to 20,000 clones, none singletons. The specimen was PBMCs, collected after allogeneic stem cell transplant with posttransplant cyclophosphamide. The chain combines TRBV7-2 with TRBJ1-4, with D unresolved. The sequence was obtained from a female patient between 30 and 40 years old who received an allogeneic stem cell transplant from a related donor, was CMV-positive, and had no GVHD. These T cells may partly come from the graft donor. CDR3 in DNA: TGTGCCAGCAGCTTAGTACAGACTAATGAAAAACTGTTTTTT. It encodes CASSLVQTNEKLFF. Supplemented by reference TRBV7-2 and TRBJ1-4, the full variable domain reads GAGVSQSPSNKVTEKGKDVELRCDPISGHTALYWYRQSLGQGLEFLIYFQGNSAPDKSGLPSDRFSAERTGGSVSTLTIQRTQQEDSAVYLCASSLVQTNEKLFFGSGTQLSVL.